The source of this T cell receptor beta chain is a study of blood T cell repertoires in COVID-19. For the study at large: Donors in the United States, Italy and Spain gave samples during acute or convalescent COVID-19.

The protocol was immunoSEQ multiplex PCR, while the TCRdb copy is restricted to in-frame clones and leaves out a portion. The data contain around 100,000 clones, around nine tenths of them singletons. This clone was observed a handful of times. The CDR3 has 14 residues. With 3 bases removed from V and 0 bases from J, the gap between germline ends came to 11 bases. Germline V gene sequence: CDR1 SQVTM, CDR2 ANQGSEA. This chain connects TRBV29-1 to TRBJ1-2; D might be TRBD1 (5 bases). Source material: peripheral blood. The sequence was collected from a man in his forties or fifties with acute or convalescent COVID-19. CDR3 residues: CSVDSAGPNYGYTF. CDR3 nucleotides: TGCAGCGTTGACTCCGCAGGGCCTAACTATGGCTACACCTTC.